Listed below are T cell receptor beta chains from one sample, sequenced in a study of blood T cell repertoires in COVID-19. Profiling relied on immunoSEQ multiplex PCR, and the TCRdb table lists in-frame clones only, not all of them. The table has just over 250,000 clones, around four fifths seen once. The sample comprised PBMCs or T cells enriched from blood (not recorded which). The receptors were gathered from a man younger than 40 with acute COVID-19. Both conserved end residues are part of each CDR3. Fields, in order: V gene, J gene, CDR3 protein.

v_gene: TRBV24-1; j_gene: TRBJ1-1; CDR3aa: CATSQGNTEAFF
v_gene: TRBV15; j_gene: TRBJ2-2; CDR3aa: CATSRETGVAGELFF
v_gene: TRBV4-3; j_gene: TRBJ1-1; CDR3aa: CASSQGSQGRNTEAFF
v_gene: TRBV6-1; j_gene: TRBJ1-3; CDR3aa: CASSESQGGGNTIYF
v_gene: TRBV7-3; j_gene: TRBJ2-3; CDR3aa: CASSRTGGTDTQYF
v_gene: TRBV19; j_gene: TRBJ1-2; CDR3aa: CASSPGQGDGYTF
v_gene: TRBV2; j_gene: TRBJ1-3; CDR3aa: CASSESYRGGNTIYF
v_gene: TRBV25-1; j_gene: TRBJ2-1; CDR3aa: CASSPIQGADEQFF
v_gene: TRBV4-2; j_gene: TRBJ1-5; CDR3aa: CASSQDSGPQPQHF
v_gene: TRBV5-8; j_gene: TRBJ2-2; CDR3aa: CASSLRDRDTGELFF
v_gene: TRBV29-1; j_gene: TRBJ2-3; CDR3aa: CSVEDPPRGLDTQYF
v_gene: TRBV19; j_gene: TRBJ1-5; CDR3aa: CASASTGFSNQPQHF
v_gene: TRBV28; j_gene: TRBJ2-1; CDR3aa: CASMRGGNNEQFF
v_gene: TRBV27; j_gene: TRBJ1-3; CDR3aa: CASSPRQGNTIYF
v_gene: TRBV28; j_gene: TRBJ1-1; CDR3aa: CASSPLGGYTEAFF
v_gene: TRBV11-3; j_gene: TRBJ2-1; CDR3aa: CASSRLAEKQFF
v_gene: TRBV14; j_gene: TRBJ2-1; CDR3aa: CASSRGGPGNEQFF
v_gene: TRBV23-1; j_gene: TRBJ1-2; CDR3aa: CASSHAIRRGYTF
v_gene: TRBV5-1; j_gene: TRBJ1-3; CDR3aa: CASSLLGQGGGNTIYF
v_gene: TRBV3-1/TRBV3-2; j_gene: TRBJ2-1; CDR3aa: CASSQEVRGIYNEQFF
v_gene: TRBV5-1; j_gene: TRBJ2-2; CDR3aa: CASSPGQGAEVTGELFF
v_gene: TRBV9; j_gene: TRBJ2-1; CDR3aa: CASSVDLVGEQFF
v_gene: TRBV24-1; j_gene: TRBJ1-1; CDR3aa: CATSDAPITGTNTEAFF
v_gene: TRBV4-2; j_gene: TRBJ1-2; CDR3aa: CASSQDGTDYGYTF
v_gene: TRBV15; j_gene: TRBJ1-2; CDR3aa: CATSRDRQGGLGYTF
v_gene: TRBV25-1; j_gene: TRBJ2-1; CDR3aa: CASSEFSWDEQFF
v_gene: TRBV3-1/TRBV3-2; j_gene: TRBJ2-5; CDR3aa: CASSQGRGRKTQYF
v_gene: TRBV18; j_gene: TRBJ1-1; CDR3aa: CASSPSRGGTEAFF
v_gene: TRBV6-5; j_gene: TRBJ1-4; CDR3aa: CASRQTGTNEKLFF
v_gene: TRBV19; j_gene: TRBJ2-1; CDR3aa: CASLASGARGEQFF
v_gene: TRBV7-6; j_gene: TRBJ1-1; CDR3aa: CASSLGGGTTEAFF
v_gene: TRBV6-4; j_gene: TRBJ1-2; CDR3aa: CASRQTVGAYGYTF
v_gene: TRBV5-1; j_gene: TRBJ2-2; CDR3aa: CASSLGGGNTGELFF
v_gene: TRBV9; j_gene: TRBJ2-3; CDR3aa: CASSVASGGSQGTDTQYF
v_gene: TRBV9; j_gene: TRBJ1-2; CDR3aa: CASSRTHTRGNYGYTF